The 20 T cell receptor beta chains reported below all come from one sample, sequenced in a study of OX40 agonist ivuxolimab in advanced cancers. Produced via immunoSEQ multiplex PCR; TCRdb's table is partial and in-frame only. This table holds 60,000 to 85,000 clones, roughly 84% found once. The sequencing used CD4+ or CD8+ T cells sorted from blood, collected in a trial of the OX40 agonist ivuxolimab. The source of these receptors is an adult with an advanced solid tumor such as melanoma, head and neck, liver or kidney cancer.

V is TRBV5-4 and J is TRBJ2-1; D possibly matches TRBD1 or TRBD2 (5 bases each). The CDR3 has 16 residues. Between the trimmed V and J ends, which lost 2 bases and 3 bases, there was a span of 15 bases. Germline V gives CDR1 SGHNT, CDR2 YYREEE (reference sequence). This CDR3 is CASSFLGTTVYNEQFF. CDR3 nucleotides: TGTGCCAGCAGCTTTTTGGGGACCACCGTCTACAATGAGCAGTTCTTC. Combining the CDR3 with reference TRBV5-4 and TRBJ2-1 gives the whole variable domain ETGVTQSPTHLIKTRGQQVTLRCSSQSGHNTVSWYQQALGQGPQFIFQYYREEENGRGNFPPRFSGLQFPNYSSELNVNALELDDSALYLCASSFLGTTVYNEQFFGPGTRLTVL.

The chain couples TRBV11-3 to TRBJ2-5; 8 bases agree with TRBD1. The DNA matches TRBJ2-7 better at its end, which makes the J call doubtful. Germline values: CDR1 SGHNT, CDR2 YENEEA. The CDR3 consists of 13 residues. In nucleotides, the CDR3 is TGTGCCAGCAGCCCCGACAGGGGCGACGAGCAGTACTTC. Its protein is CASSPDRGDEQYF.

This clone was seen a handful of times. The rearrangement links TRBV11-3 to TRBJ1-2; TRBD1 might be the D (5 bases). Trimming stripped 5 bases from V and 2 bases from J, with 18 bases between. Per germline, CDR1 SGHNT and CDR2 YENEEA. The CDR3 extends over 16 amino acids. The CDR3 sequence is CASSPVSGTGNYGYTF. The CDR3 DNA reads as TGTGCCAGCAGCCCCGTGTCAGGGACGGGCAACTATGGCTACACCTTC.

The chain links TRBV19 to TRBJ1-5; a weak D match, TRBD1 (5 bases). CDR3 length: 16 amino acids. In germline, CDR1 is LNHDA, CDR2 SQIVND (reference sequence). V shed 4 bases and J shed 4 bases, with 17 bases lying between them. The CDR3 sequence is CASSNFRDSRNQPQHF. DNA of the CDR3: TGTGCCAGTAGTAACTTCAGGGACTCACGGAATCAGCCCCAGCATTTT. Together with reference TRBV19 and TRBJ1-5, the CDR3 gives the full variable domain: DGGITQSPKYLFRKEGQNVTLSCEQNLNHDAMYWYRQDPGQGLRLIYYSQIVNDFQKGDIAEGYSVSREKKESFPLTVTSAQKNPTAFYLCASSNFRDSRNQPQHFGDGTRLSIL.

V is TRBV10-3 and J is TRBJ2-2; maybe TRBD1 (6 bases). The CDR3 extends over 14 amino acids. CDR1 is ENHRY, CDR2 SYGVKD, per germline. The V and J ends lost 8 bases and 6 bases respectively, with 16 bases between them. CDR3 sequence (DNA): TGTGCCATCCAACGAAACAGGGAACCCGGGGAGCTGTTTTTT. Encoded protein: CAIQRNREPGELFF.

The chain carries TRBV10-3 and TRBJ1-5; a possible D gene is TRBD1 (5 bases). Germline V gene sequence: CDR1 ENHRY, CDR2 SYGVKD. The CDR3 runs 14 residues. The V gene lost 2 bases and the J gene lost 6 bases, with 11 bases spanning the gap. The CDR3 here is CAISEGALGQPQHF. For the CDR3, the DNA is TGTGCCATCAGTGAGGGGGCCCTGGGTCAGCCCCAGCATTTT.

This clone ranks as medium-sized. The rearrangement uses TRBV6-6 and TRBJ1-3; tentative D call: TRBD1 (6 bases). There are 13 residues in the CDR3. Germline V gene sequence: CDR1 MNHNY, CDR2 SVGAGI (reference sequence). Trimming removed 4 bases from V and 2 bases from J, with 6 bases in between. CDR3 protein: CASSWDTGNTIYF. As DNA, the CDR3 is TGTGCCAGCAGTTGGGACACTGGAAACACCATATATTTT.

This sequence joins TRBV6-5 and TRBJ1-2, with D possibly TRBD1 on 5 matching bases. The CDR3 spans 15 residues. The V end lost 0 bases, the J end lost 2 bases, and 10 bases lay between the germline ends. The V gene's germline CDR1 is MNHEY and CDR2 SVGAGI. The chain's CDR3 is CASSYSKEGNYGYTF. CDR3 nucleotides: TGTGCCAGCAGTTACTCGAAGGAGGGGAACTATGGCTACACCTTC.

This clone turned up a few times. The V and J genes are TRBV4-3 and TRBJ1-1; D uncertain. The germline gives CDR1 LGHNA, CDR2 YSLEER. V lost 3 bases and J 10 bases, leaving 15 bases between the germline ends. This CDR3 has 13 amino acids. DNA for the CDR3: TGCGCCAGCAGCCAGTCGGCGGGGTTCGGAGCTTTCTTT. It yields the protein CASSQSAGFGAFF.

CDR3 amino acids: CASSPERVSGNTIYF. The DNA of the CDR3 is TGTGCCAGCAGCCCCGAAAGGGTTTCTGGAAACACCATATATTTT. V is TRBV7-9 and J is TRBJ1-3; D is unresolved. This CDR3 spans 15 amino acids. CDR1 is SEHNR, CDR2 FQNEAQ, per germline (reference sequence). Between the trimmed V and J ends, which lost 5 bases and 1 base, there was a span of 12 bases.

The CDR3 spells CASSRPGRTGELFF. The CDR3 DNA reads as TGTGCCAGCAGCCGCCCTGGGCGTACCGGGGAGCTGTTTTTT. The V gene is TRBV5-6, the J gene TRBJ2-2; D gene ambiguous. The germline V gene encodes CDR1 SGHDT and CDR2 YYEEEE. The V gene lost 4 bases and the J gene lost 5 bases, with 12 bases spanning the gap. The CDR3 runs 14 residues.

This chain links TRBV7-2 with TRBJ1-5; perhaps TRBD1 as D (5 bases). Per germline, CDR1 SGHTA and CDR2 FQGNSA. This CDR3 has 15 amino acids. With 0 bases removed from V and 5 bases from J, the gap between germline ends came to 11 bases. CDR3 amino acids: CASSLATGQHQPQHF. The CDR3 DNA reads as TGTGCCAGCAGCTTAGCCACAGGTCAGCATCAGCCCCAGCATTTT.

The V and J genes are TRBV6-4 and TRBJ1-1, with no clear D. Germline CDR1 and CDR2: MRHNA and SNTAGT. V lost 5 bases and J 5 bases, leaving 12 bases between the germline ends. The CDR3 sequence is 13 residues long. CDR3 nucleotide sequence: TGTGCCAGCAGTCTATCGCAGGAGACTGAAGCTTTCTTT. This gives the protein CASSLSQETEAFF.

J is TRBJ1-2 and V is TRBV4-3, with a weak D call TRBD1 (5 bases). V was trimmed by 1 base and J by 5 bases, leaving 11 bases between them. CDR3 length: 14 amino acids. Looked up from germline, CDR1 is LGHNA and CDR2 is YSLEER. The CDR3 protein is CASSQAAGIYGYTF. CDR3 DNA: TGCGCCAGCAGCCAAGCCGCAGGGATTTATGGCTACACCTTC.

The CDR3 reads CAISATGQETQYF. DNA of the CDR3: TGTGCCATCAGCGCCACGGGGCAAGAGACCCAGTACTTC. This chain links TRBV10-3 with TRBJ2-5; perhaps TRBD2 as D (5 bases). The CDR3 has 13 residues. Germline V lookup: CDR1 ENHRY, CDR2 SYGVKD. Deletions cut 6 bases from V and 2 bases from J, with 10 bases between.

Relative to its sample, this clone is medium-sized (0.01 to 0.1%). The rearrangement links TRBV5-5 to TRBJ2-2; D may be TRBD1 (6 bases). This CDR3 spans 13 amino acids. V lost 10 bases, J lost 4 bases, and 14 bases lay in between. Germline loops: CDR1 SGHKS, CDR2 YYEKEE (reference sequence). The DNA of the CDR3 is TGTGCCTTCGGAAGGGGGTCCACCGGGGAGCTGTTTTTT. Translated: CAFGRGSTGELFF.

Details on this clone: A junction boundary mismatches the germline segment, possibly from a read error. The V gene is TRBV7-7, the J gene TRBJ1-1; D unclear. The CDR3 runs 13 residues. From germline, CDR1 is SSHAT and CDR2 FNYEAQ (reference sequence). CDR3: CASSLTVDTEAFF. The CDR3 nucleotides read TGTGCTAGCAGCTTAACGGTTGACACTGAAGCTTTCTTT.

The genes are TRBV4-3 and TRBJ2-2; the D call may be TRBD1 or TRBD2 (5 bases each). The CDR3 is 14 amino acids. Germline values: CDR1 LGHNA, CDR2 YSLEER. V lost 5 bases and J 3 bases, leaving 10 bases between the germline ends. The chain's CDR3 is CASSERGYTGELFF. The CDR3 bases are TGCGCCAGCAGCGAGAGGGGTTACACCGGGGAGCTGTTTTTT.

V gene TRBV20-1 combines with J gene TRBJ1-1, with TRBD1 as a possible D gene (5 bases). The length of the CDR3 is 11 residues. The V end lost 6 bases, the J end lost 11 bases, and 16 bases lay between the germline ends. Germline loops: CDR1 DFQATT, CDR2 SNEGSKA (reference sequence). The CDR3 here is CSAARGEMAFF. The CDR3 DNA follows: TGCAGTGCCGCTAGGGGCGAGATGGCTTTCTTT.

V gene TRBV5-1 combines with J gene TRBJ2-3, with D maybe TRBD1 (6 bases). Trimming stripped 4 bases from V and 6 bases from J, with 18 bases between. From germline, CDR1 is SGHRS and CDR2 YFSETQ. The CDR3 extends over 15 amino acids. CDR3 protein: CASSPTGHPSDTQYF. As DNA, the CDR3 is TGCGCCAGCAGCCCCACGGGACACCCGAGTGATACGCAGTATTTT.